These 30 T cell receptor beta chains originate from one sample sequenced in a study of glioma-infiltrating T cells after dendritic cell vaccination. Measured with immunoSEQ multiplex PCR; TCRdb has only the in-frame clones, and not every one. The sample holds almost 90,000 clones; roughly 87% are singletons and the top ten take under 8%. Time point of the sample: after dendritic cell vaccination, including at tumor progression/relapse. The specimen was blood, collected after dendritic cell vaccination. These receptor sequences come from a human donor with glioblastoma.

This clone has just a few counts. The chain combines TRBV5-1 with TRBJ1-1, with TRBD1 as a possible D gene (5 bases). This CDR3 region has 15 residues. V was shortened by 0 bases and J by 1 base, with 10 bases between the two germline ends. Germline V CDR1 and CDR2: SGHRS, YFSETQ. The CDR3 protein is CASSLAGVENTEAFF. CDR3 nucleotides: TGCGCCAGCAGCTTGGCGGGGGTTGAGAACACTGAAGCTTTCTTT.

This chain links TRBV7-2 with TRBJ1-1; D is perhaps TRBD1 (5 bases). Germline-derived CDR1 and CDR2 are SGHTA and FQGNSA. V lost 4 bases, J lost 4 bases, and 13 bases lay in between. The CDR3 is made up of 14 amino acids. This CDR3 is CASSSGGTRTEAFF. CDR3 nucleotides: TGTGCCAGCAGCTCCGGCGGGACGCGCACTGAAGCTTTCTTT.

The CDR3 DNA is TGCGCCAGCAGTTTCGACAGGGGGCGCACCGGGGAGCTGTTTTTT. Translation gives CASSFDRGRTGELFF. The chain uses TRBV5-1 and TRBJ2-2, with 10 bases that match TRBD1. The CDR3 loop spans 15 amino acids. Germline CDR1 and CDR2: SGHRS and YFSETQ. V lost 5 bases to trimming and J lost 4 bases; unmatched junction nucleotides: 5. Full variable domain (rest looked up from reference TRBV5-1 and TRBJ2-2): KAGVTQTPRYLIKTRGQQVTLSCSPISGHRSVSWYQQTPGQGLQFLFEYFSETQRNKGNFPGRFSGRQFSNSRSEMNVSTLELGDSALYLCASSFDRGRTGELFFGEGSRLTVL.

This clone occurred once. This rearrangement joins TRBV18 to TRBJ1-1, with D possibly being TRBD1 (6 bases). V was cut by 5 bases and J by 3 bases, with 13 bases left in between. Germline values: CDR1 KGHSH, CDR2 LQKENI. This CDR3 spans 14 amino acids. CDR3: CASSAQGGDTEAFF. CDR3 coding DNA: TGTGCCAGCTCAGCACAGGGAGGGGACACTGAAGCTTTCTTT.

The rearrangement joins TRBV9 to TRBJ2-5; 8 nucleotides align to TRBD2. After removal of 0 bases from V and 2 bases from J, the junction contained 3 bases not matched to a gene. Germline V gene lookup returns CDR1 SGDLS and CDR2 YYNGEE. The CDR3 sequence is 15 residues long. The CDR3 DNA reads TGTGCCAGCAGCGTAGGTAGCGGGGCTCAAGAGACCCAGTACTTC. Amino acid sequence: CASSVGSGAQETQYF.

This clone was picked up a small number of times. The chain uses TRBV2 and TRBJ2-7, with TRBD1 matching 9 bases. Germline assignment: CDR1 SNHLY and CDR2 FYNNEI. The CDR3 sequence is 15 residues long. Losses at the gene ends were 8 bases for V and 8 bases for J; bases not matched to a gene: 16. This chain's CDR3 is CASSLRSGQGNKQYF. Here the CDR3 DNA reads TGTGCCAGCTCCTTAAGATCCGGACAGGGGAATAAGCAGTACTTC.

This clone occurred once. The chain recombines TRBV6-5 with TRBJ2-5, with TRBD1 identical over 9 bases. J was trimmed by 5 bases and V by 5 bases; bases with no gene match: 9. This CDR3 comprises 15 residues. CDR1 MNHEY and CDR2 SVGAGI come from the germline V gene. The DNA for the CDR3 is TGTGCCAGCAGTGGACCGGGACAGGGAGGGGAGACCCAGTACTTC. Protein product: CASSGPGQGGETQYF.

The J gene is TRBJ1-1, the V gene TRBV4-1, with 9 bases identical to TRBD1. The junction had 6 bases not matched to a gene; V was cut back by 4 bases and J by 0 bases. The CDR3 length is 16 residues. Germline CDR1 is MGHRA and CDR2 is YSYEKL. The CDR3 DNA is TGCGCCAGCAGCCCCGGGACAGGGCTTTTGAACACTGAAGCTTTCTTT. Translated, it gives CASSPGTGLLNTEAFF.

The J gene is TRBJ1-4, the V gene TRBV11-3; no clear D gene. Germline-derived CDR1 and CDR2 are SGHNT and YENEEA. Trimming removed 7 bases at V and 6 bases at J, with 15 bases between. The length of the CDR3 is 14 residues. In nucleotides, the CDR3 is TGTGCCAGCAATGTACGGCTCGAGGATGAAAAACTGTTTTTT. Protein sequence: CASNVRLEDEKLFF.

This chain links TRBV6-1 with TRBJ1-6; D remains unclear. The V end lost 3 bases, the J end lost 7 bases, and 10 bases lay between the germline ends. Germline CDR1 is MNHNS and CDR2 is SASEGT. The CDR3 extends over 14 amino acids. For the CDR3, the DNA is TGTGCCAGCAGTGACCTTCCAGGAAATTCACCCCTCCACTTT. Its translation is CASSDLPGNSPLHF.

The rearrangement uses TRBV2 and TRBJ2-2; TRBD2 agrees at 16 bases. The CDR3 contains 16 residues. The germline CDR1 and CDR2 sequences are SNHLY and FYNNEI. V dropped 6 bases and J dropped 6; count of bases not matched to a gene: 4. The CDR3 DNA reads TGTGCCAGCAGCTACGGGACTAGCGGGGGGGCCGGGGAGCTGTTTTTT. This sequence encodes CASSYGTSGGAGELFF.

This clone was found once. The CDR3 DNA sequence: TGTGCCAGCAGCTTAGACAGGACAGGGGGCGGTGGCTACACCTTC. As protein: CASSLDRTGGGGYTF. The rearrangement uses TRBV7-2 and TRBJ1-2; 11 bases line up with TRBD1. The V and J ends lost 1 base and 7 bases, in that order; junction bases with no gene match: 5. CDR1 SGHTA and CDR2 FQGNSA come from the germline V gene. The CDR3 length is 15 residues.

The chain combines TRBV5-1 with TRBJ1-4, with a weak D call TRBD1 (5 bases). CDR3 length: 15 residues. V gave up 3 bases and J gave up 6 bases, with 15 bases separating them. The V gene's germline CDR1 is SGHRS and CDR2 YFSETQ. CDR3 amino acids: CASSSGQSGHEKLFF. The DNA of the CDR3 is TGCGCCAGCAGCTCCGGACAATCAGGGCATGAAAAACTGTTTTTT.

V is TRBV27 and J is TRBJ2-3, with D tentatively TRBD2 (6 bases). From germline, CDR1 is MNHEY and CDR2 SMNVEV (reference sequence). The CDR3 loop spans 16 amino acids. V lost 5 bases, J lost 0 bases, and 15 bases lay in between. CDR3 sequence (DNA): TGTGCCAGCAGTCAGAGGTCCAGCGGGAGCACAGATACGCAGTATTTT. It translates to CASSQRSSGSTDTQYF.

This clone was recorded once. The chain carries TRBV10-3 and TRBJ1-1; 7 nucleotides match TRBD1. This CDR3 region has 14 residues. The V and J ends lost 3 bases and 5 bases, in that order; junction bases with no gene match: 6. Germline-derived CDR1 and CDR2 are ENHRY and SYGVKD. The CDR3 loop is CAISERQGLTEAFF. In nucleotides, the CDR3 is TGTGCCATCAGTGAACGACAGGGTTTGACTGAAGCTTTCTTT.

The chain recombines TRBV25-1 with TRBJ2-7, with 7 positions matching TRBD2. Germline V gene lookup returns CDR1 MGHDK and CDR2 SYGVNS. Trimming removed 3 bases from V and 2 bases from J; junction bases left unmatched: 10. The CDR3 length is 16 residues. The CDR3 sequence is CASSDPKGRGPYEQYF. The CDR3 coding sequence is TGTGCCAGCAGTGATCCCAAGGGGAGGGGACCCTACGAGCAGTACTTC.

V gene TRBV18 combines with J gene TRBJ1-5, with 7 nucleotides matching TRBD1. The CDR3 covers 13 residues. The germline gives CDR1 KGHSH, CDR2 LQKENI. With 4 bases clipped from V and 7 bases from J, the junction kept 4 bases outside the gene matches. The CDR3 reads CASSRGQMQPQHF. The DNA for the CDR3 is TGTGCCAGCTCACGGGGACAGATGCAGCCCCAGCATTTT.

Only one count was recorded for this clone. The rearrangement uses TRBV29-1 and TRBJ1-5, with 7 bases matching TRBD1. The V gene's germline CDR1 is SQVTM and CDR2 ANQGSEA. The CDR3 runs to 14 residues. V lost 7 bases to trimming and J lost 1 base; unmatched junction nucleotides: 7. This CDR3 reads CSAVTGLSNQPQHF. The CDR3, as DNA: TGCAGCGCTGTGACAGGGTTGAGCAATCAGCCCCAGCATTTT.

The CDR3 is CASSKGEVGTEAFF. As DNA, the CDR3 is TGTGCCAGCAGTAAGGGAGAAGTTGGCACTGAAGCTTTCTTT. The genes are TRBV6-1 and TRBJ1-1, with D unclear. The CDR3 runs to 14 residues. From germline, CDR1 is MNHNS and CDR2 SASEGT. V lost 5 bases, J lost 4 bases, and 14 bases lay in between.

J is TRBJ2-5 and V is TRBV27, with D tentatively TRBD1 (6 bases). In germline, CDR1 is MNHEY, CDR2 SMNVEV (reference sequence). CDR3 length equals 13 residues. The V end was cut by 6 bases, the J end by 1 base, with 9 bases between. The DNA for the CDR3 is TGTGCCAGCAGGCGGACAGCCCAAGAGACCCAGTACTTC. Protein: CASRRTAQETQYF.

This chain joins TRBV6-1 and TRBJ1-3; D may be TRBD1 (6 bases). The V and J ends lost 3 bases and 0 bases respectively, with 12 bases between them. CDR1 MNHNS and CDR2 SASEGT come from the germline V gene. This CDR3 has 16 residues. DNA for the CDR3: TGTGCCAGCAGTGATGCCCAGGGGATCTCTGGAAACACCATATATTTT. Encoded protein: CASSDAQGISGNTIYF.

The chain couples TRBV11-2 to TRBJ2-5; 7 bases are shared with TRBD1. Trimming took 5 bases from V and 5 from J; bases not matched to a gene: 11. The CDR3 has 15 residues. Germline CDR1 SGHAT, CDR2 FQNNGV. The CDR3 region is CASSPNSRGQETQYF. The DNA of the CDR3 is TGTGCCAGCAGCCCGAACTCGAGGGGGCAGGAGACCCAGTACTTC.

The chain combines TRBV6-5 with TRBJ2-5; 7 positions agree with TRBD1. From germline, CDR1 is MNHEY and CDR2 SVGAGI. This CDR3 spans 15 amino acids. J gave up 2 bases and V 2 bases, and 5 bases lay outside the gene matches. This CDR3 is CASSYGQGDQETQYF. The CDR3 DNA reads TGTGCCAGCAGTTACGGGCAGGGGGATCAAGAGACCCAGTACTTC.

CDR3 amino acids: CASSDFGAGGPSETQYF. In DNA form, the CDR3 reads TGTGCCAGCAGTGACTTTGGGGCGGGGGGGCCCTCAGAGACCCAGTACTTC. V and J are TRBV25-1 and TRBJ2-5, with 9 bases identical to TRBD2. Germline lookup yields CDR1 MGHDK and CDR2 SYGVNS. The CDR3 contains 17 residues. With 3 bases clipped from V and 4 bases from J, the junction kept 12 bases outside the gene matches. The variable domain in full, with the rest retrieved from reference TRBV25-1 and TRBJ2-5, is EADIYQTPRYLVIGTGKKITLECSQTMGHDKMYWYQQDPGMELHLIHYSYGVNSTEKGDLSSESTVSRIRTEHFPLTLESARPSHTSQYLCASSDFGAGGPSETQYFGPGTRLLVL.

The DNA of the CDR3 is TGTGCCAGCAGCCATAAGACAGGGGTTCCGGACACTGAAGCTTTCTTT. Protein product: CASSHKTGVPDTEAFF. The chain combines TRBV7-8 with TRBJ1-1; 8 bases map to TRBD1. The V segment lost 5 bases and the J segment 3 bases; nucleotides outside the gene matches: 11. CDR1 and CDR2 from the germline V gene are SGHVS and FQNEAQ. The CDR3 loop spans 16 amino acids.

The chain employs TRBV29-1 and TRBJ1-2; D gene unclear. Trimming cost V 7 bases and J 0 bases, with 12 bases left between them. The CDR3 covers 13 residues. The germline V gene has CDR1 SQVTM and CDR2 ANQGSEA. The CDR3 spells CSAVSQTNYGYTF. CDR3 nucleotide sequence: TGCAGCGCTGTCAGTCAAACTAACTATGGCTACACCTTC.

The chain carries TRBV29-1 and TRBJ1-1; a weak D match, TRBD1 (6 bases). The CDR3 has 15 residues. The germline CDR1 and CDR2 sequences are SQVTM and ANQGSEA. Trimming cost V 3 bases and J 8 bases, with 22 bases left between them. The CDR3 loop reads CSVDREGRGVAEAFF. The CDR3 nucleotides read TGCAGCGTTGATCGGGAGGGCAGGGGTGTAGCGGAAGCTTTCTTT.

V and J are TRBV25-1 and TRBJ1-2; possible D gene TRBD1, 5 bases. This CDR3 region has 14 residues. CDR1 MGHDK and CDR2 SYGVNS come from the germline V gene. The V end lost 1 base, the J end lost 5 bases, and 11 bases lay between the germline ends. CDR3 bases: TGTGCCAGCAGTGAATTGGGTTCAGGGTATGGCTACACCTTC. As protein: CASSELGSGYGYTF.

V gene TRBV5-6 combines with J gene TRBJ2-7; 9 bases align to TRBD1. Unmatched junction bases numbered 5, after V lost 4 bases and J lost 6 bases. This CDR3 is 13 amino acids long. The germline CDR1 and CDR2 sequences are SGHDT and YYEEEE. This CDR3 is CASSPGQGPEQYF. The DNA of the CDR3 is TGTGCCAGCAGCCCGGGACAGGGTCCCGAGCAGTACTTC.

This chain uses TRBV6-1 with TRBJ1-2, with D uncertain. Trimming left V 7 bases short and J 3 bases short, with 15 bases between. Germline CDR1 and CDR2: MNHNS and SASEGT. The CDR3 totals 14 residues. The CDR3 DNA is TGTGCCAGCACCCTGGGAGGATTGGACTATGGCTACACCTTC. Its protein product is CASTLGGLDYGYTF.